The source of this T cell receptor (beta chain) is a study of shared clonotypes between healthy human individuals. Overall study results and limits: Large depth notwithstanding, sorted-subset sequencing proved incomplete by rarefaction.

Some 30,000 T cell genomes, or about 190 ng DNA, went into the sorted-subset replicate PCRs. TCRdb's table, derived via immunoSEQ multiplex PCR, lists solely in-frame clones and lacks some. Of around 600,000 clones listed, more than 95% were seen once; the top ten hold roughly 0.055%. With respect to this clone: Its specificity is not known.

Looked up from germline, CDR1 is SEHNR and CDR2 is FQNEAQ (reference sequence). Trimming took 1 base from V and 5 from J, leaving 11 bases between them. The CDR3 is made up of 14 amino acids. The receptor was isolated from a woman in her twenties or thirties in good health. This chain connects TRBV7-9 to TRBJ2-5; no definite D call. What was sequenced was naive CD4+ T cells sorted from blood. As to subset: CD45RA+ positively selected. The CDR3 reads CASSLVSSWETQYF. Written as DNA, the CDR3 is TGTGCCAGCAGCTTAGTCTCCTCTTGGGAGACCCAGTACTTC.